This is a list of T cell receptor beta chains from one sample in a study of T cells after yellow fever vaccination. In TCRdb, the 5' RACE reads were re-called with MiXCR into one record per CDR3 protein. Of a few hundred thousand distinct CDR3 sequences in the sample, roughly 3.5% were seen once. Sequencing was performed on PBMCs, taken 15 days after the yellow fever booster vaccination. Every receptor here comes from a man between 18 and 29 years old who received the YFV17D yellow fever vaccine. Both conserved end residues are part of each CDR3. A D gene is named only where the DNA matches it firmly. Each size is once, few or many counts, or a class when the clone is expanded.

J gene: TRBJ1-4; clone size: many; D gene: -; V gene: TRBV3-1; CDR3 protein: CASSQQGSEKLFF; CDR3 DNA: TGTGCCAGCAGCCAACAGGGTTCTGAAAAACTGTTTTTT
J gene: TRBJ2-1; clone size: many; D gene: TRBD1; V gene: TRBV11-2; CDR3 protein: CASTLRDSNNEQFF; CDR3 DNA: TGTGCCAGCACCCTCAGGGACAGCAACAATGAGCAGTTCTTC
J gene: TRBJ1-1; clone size: many; D gene: -; V gene: TRBV5-1; CDR3 protein: CASSLEGRDTEAFF; CDR3 DNA: TGCGCCAGCAGCTTGGAGGGCAGGGACACTGAAGCTTTCTTT
J gene: TRBJ2-5; clone size: many; D gene: -; V gene: TRBV29-1; CDR3 protein: CSAAGGTETQYF; CDR3 DNA: TGCAGCGCCGCCGGAGGGACAGAGACCCAGTACTTC
J gene: TRBJ1-1; clone size: many; D gene: -; V gene: TRBV7-3; CDR3 protein: CASSSGPRNTEAFF; CDR3 DNA: TGTGCCAGCAGCTCGGGACCCAGGAACACTGAAGCTTTCTTT
J gene: TRBJ2-7; clone size: many; D gene: TRBD2; V gene: TRBV5-1; CDR3 protein: CASSSGLVWNEQYF; CDR3 DNA: TGCGCCAGCAGCTCCGGACTAGTCTGGAACGAGCAGTACTTC
J gene: TRBJ2-3; clone size: many; D gene: -; V gene: TRBV7-2; CDR3 protein: CASSLVREDTQYF; CDR3 DNA: TGTGCCAGCAGCTTAGTTCGGGAGGATACGCAGTATTTT
J gene: TRBJ2-7; clone size: many; D gene: -; V gene: TRBV27; CDR3 protein: CASSPRFGYYEQYF; CDR3 DNA: TGTGCCAGCAGTCCCCGTTTTGGTTACTACGAGCAGTACTTC
J gene: TRBJ2-1; clone size: many; D gene: TRBD2; V gene: TRBV4-3; CDR3 protein: CASSQVSISGGKDNEQFF; CDR3 DNA: TGCGCCAGCAGCCAAGTCTCAATCTCGGGGGGAAAAGACAATGAGCAGTTCTTC
J gene: TRBJ2-1; clone size: many; D gene: -; V gene: TRBV7-9; CDR3 protein: CASSTEPGLQNNEQFF; CDR3 DNA: TGTGCCAGCAGCACGGAGCCCGGTCTCCAAAACAATGAGCAGTTCTTC
J gene: TRBJ1-1; clone size: many; D gene: TRBD1; V gene: TRBV12-3/TRBV12-4; CDR3 protein: CASGRQGRTEAFF; CDR3 DNA: TGTGCCAGCGGTCGACAGGGACGGACTGAAGCTTTCTTT
J gene: TRBJ2-3; clone size: many; D gene: TRBD1; V gene: TRBV6-5; CDR3 protein: CASSYGTGAPDTQYF; CDR3 DNA: TGTGCCAGCAGTTACGGGACAGGAGCCCCGGATACGCAGTATTTT
J gene: TRBJ2-1; clone size: many; D gene: -; V gene: TRBV7-2; CDR3 protein: CASSLGTDTYNEQFF; CDR3 DNA: TGTGCCAGCAGCTTAGGGACGGACACCTACAATGAGCAGTTCTTC
J gene: TRBJ2-3; clone size: many; D gene: -; V gene: TRBV7-2; CDR3 protein: CASSLGVDEVTDTQYF; CDR3 DNA: TGTGCCAGCAGCTTAGGGGTGGACGAGGTCACAGATACGCAGTATTTT
J gene: TRBJ2-3; clone size: many; D gene: -; V gene: TRBV5-4; CDR3 protein: CASSLDSHPGVLQYF; CDR3 DNA: TGTGCCAGCAGCTTGGACTCCCACCCAGGGGTTTTGCAGTATTTT
J gene: TRBJ1-4; clone size: many; D gene: -; V gene: TRBV20-1; CDR3 protein: CSACKLGRANEKLFF; CDR3 DNA: TGCAGTGCTTGCAAATTGGGCAGGGCTAATGAAAAACTGTTTTTT
J gene: TRBJ2-3; clone size: many; D gene: TRBD2; V gene: TRBV20-1; CDR3 protein: CSARDGGGDTQYF; CDR3 DNA: TGCAGTGCTAGGGATGGCGGGGGAGATACGCAGTATTTT
J gene: TRBJ2-3; clone size: many; D gene: TRBD2; V gene: TRBV2; CDR3 protein: CASDWGGSTDTQYF; CDR3 DNA: TGTGCCAGCGACTGGGGAGGGAGCACAGATACGCAGTATTTT
J gene: TRBJ2-5; clone size: many; D gene: TRBD2; V gene: TRBV20-1; CDR3 protein: CSARLAGDQETQYF; CDR3 DNA: TGCAGTGCTAGACTAGCGGGGGATCAAGAGACCCAGTACTTC
J gene: TRBJ2-6; clone size: many; D gene: -; V gene: TRBV3-1; CDR3 protein: CASSLSDGANVLTF; CDR3 DNA: TGTGCCAGCAGCCTCAGCGATGGGGCCAACGTCCTGACTTTC